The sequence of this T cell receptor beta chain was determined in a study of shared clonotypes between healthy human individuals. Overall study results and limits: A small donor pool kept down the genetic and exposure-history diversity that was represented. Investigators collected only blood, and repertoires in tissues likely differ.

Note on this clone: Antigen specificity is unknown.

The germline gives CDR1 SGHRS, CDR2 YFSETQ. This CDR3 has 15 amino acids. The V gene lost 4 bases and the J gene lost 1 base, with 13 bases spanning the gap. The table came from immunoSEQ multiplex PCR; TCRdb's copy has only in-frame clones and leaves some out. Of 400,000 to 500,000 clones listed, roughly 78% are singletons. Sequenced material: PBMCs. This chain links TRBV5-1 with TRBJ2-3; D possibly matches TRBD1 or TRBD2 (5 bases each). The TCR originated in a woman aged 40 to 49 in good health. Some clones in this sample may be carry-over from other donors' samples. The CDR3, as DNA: TGCGCCAGCAGCATGGGGGTTGGTGGCACAGATACGCAGTATTTT. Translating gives CASSMGVGGTDTQYF.